This T cell receptor beta chain stems from a study of shared T cell receptors in the human thymus. Profiling relied on immunoSEQ multiplex PCR, and the TCRdb table lists in-frame clones only, not all of them. The sample lists 640,000 or so clones; about 90% were seen once. Trimming took 6 bases from V and 1 from J, leaving 6 bases between them. This CDR3 region has 13 residues. CDR1 and CDR2 from the germline V gene are WSHSY and SAAADI. These records were also assigned to another study, of human thymus T cells. From that study: Resections from corrective heart surgery provided thymus tissue. The authors found apparently biased V and J gene usage in thymic and blood repertoires.

The chain couples TRBV10-2 to TRBJ2-2, with D perhaps matching TRBD1 (6 bases). The sequence came from a boy younger than two with a congenital heart defect. Sequenced: thymocytes. CDR3 nucleotides: TGCGCCAGCAGACAGGGGAACACCGGGGAGCTGTTTTTT. Translated: CASRQGNTGELFF.